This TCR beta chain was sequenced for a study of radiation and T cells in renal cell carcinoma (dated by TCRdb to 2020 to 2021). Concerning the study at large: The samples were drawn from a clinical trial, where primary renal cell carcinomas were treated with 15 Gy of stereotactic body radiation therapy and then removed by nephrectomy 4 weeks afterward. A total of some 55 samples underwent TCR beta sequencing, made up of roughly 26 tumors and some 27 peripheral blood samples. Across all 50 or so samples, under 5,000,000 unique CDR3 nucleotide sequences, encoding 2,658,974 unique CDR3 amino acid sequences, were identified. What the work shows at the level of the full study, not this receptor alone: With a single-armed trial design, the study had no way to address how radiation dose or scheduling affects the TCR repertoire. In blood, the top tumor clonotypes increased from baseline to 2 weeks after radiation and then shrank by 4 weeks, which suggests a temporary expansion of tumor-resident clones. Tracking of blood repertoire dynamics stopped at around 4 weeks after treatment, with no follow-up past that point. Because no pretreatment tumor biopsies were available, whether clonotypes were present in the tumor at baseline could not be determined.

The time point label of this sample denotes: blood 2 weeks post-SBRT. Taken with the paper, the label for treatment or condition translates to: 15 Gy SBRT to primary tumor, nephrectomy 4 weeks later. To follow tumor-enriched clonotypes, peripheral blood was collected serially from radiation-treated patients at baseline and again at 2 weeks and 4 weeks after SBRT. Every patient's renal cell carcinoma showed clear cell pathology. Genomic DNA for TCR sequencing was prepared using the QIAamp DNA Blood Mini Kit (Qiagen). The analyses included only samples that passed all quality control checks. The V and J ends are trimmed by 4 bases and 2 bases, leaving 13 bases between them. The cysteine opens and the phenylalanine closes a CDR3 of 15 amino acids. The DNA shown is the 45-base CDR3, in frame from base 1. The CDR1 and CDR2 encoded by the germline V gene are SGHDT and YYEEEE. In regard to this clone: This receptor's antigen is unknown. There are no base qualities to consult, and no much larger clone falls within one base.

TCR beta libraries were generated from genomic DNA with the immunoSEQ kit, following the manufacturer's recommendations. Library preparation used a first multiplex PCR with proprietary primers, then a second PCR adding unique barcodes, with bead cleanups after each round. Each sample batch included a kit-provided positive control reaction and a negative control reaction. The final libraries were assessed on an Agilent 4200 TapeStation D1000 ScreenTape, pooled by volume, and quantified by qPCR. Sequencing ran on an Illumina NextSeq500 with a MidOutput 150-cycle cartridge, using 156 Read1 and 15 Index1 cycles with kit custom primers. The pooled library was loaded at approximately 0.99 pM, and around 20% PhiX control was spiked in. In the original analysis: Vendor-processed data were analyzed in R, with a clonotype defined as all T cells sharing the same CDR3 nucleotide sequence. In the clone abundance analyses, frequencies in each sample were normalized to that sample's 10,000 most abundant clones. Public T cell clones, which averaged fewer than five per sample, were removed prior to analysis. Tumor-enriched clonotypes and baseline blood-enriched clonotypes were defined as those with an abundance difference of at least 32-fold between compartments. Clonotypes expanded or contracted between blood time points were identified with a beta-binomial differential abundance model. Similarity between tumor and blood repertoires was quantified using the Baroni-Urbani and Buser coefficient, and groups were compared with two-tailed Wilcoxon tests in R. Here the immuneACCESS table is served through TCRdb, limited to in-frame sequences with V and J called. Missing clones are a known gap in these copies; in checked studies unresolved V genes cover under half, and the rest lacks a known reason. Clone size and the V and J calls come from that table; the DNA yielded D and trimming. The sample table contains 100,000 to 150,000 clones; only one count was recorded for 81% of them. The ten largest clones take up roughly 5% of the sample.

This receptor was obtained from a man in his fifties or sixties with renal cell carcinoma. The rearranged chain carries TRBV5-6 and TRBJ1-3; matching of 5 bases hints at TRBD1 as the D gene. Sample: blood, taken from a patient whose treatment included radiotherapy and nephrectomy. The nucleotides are TGTGCCAGCAGCCCACCTACGACAGCTGGAAACACCATATATTTT. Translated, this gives CASSPPTTAGNTIYF.